This entry features one TCR beta chain sequence. What it binds is not known. TCRdb re-called the RT-PCR reads with MiXCR, one entry per CDR3 protein. The sample lists under 200,000 distinct CDR3 sequences; 11% were seen once. This record comes from a study of response to subunit inactivated influenza vaccine. Study results and limitations: Researchers suggested that each seasonal influenza vaccination recruits few new T cells.

The sequence came from a man between 45 and 60 years old who received an inactivated influenza vaccine. Sequencing used non-naive T cells sorted from PBMCs, obtained 40 to 50 days after vaccination.

The CDR3 DNA reads TGTGCCAGCTCACCTCGGACAGGGACCTACGAGCAGTACTTC. Translated, it gives CASSPRTGTYEQYF. This sequence joins TRBV18 and TRBJ2-7, with 8 bases aligning to TRBD1. This CDR3 spans 14 amino acids. The germline gives CDR1 KGHSH, CDR2 LQKENI. The ends lost 3 bases at V and 2 bases at J; junction bases unmatched: 3.